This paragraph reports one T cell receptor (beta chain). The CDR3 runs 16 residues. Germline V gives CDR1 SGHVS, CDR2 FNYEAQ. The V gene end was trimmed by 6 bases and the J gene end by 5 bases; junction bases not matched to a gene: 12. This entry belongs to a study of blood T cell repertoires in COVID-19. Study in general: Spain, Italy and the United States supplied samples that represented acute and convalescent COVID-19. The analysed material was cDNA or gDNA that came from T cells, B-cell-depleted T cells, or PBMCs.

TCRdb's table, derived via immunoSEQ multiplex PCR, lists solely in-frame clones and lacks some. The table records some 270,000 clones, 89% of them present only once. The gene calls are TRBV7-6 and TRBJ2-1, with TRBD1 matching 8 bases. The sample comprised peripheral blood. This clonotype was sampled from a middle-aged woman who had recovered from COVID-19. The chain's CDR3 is CASSTFRDRNHNEQFF. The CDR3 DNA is TGTGCCAGCAGTACATTCCGGGACAGGAATCACAATGAGCAGTTCTTC.